This TCR beta chain was profiled in a study of blood T cells in healthy people across ages. This CDR3 region has 15 residues. The germline gives CDR1 DFQATT, CDR2 SNEGSKA (reference sequence). This clonotype appeared once. A second roughly 7 to 12 cycle PCR used barcoded and J-beta primers. One entry per CDR3 protein, called by TCRdb with MiXCR from the 5' RACE reads. The table shows hundreds of thousands of distinct CDR3 sequences, with approximately 60% occurring only once. J is TRBJ2-1 and V is TRBV20-1; possible D gene TRBD2, 5 bases. The DNA end is a closer match to TRBJ2-7, so the J assignment may be wrong. This sequence originates from a man aged 35 to 55 in good health. Sequencing was done on a sample of blood. The CDR3 sequence: CSARDPGGSYNEQYF. CDR3 DNA sequence: TGCAGTGCTAGAGACCCCGGAGGCTCCTACAATGAGCAGTACTTC.